This T cell receptor (beta chain) originates from a study of T cell repertoires in cytomegalovirus infection. Study summary: In public TCR beta signatures, there were indications of both CMV infection and matching HLA type. Notes on the study in general: Cumulative public TCR beta family frequency identified carriers of CMV plus the relevant HLA. HLA-C-restricted CMV-specific TCR beta clonotypes prevailed in the ex vivo response.

Note on this clonotype: Its antigen is still unknown.

The CDR3 has 13 amino acids. With V trimmed by 5 bases and J by 7 bases, 7 bases remained unmatched. TCRdb used MiXCR to reprocess the reads, holding one entry per CDR3 protein. Of hundreds of thousands of distinct CDR3 sequences detected, approximately 30% appear once; the ten largest clones hold roughly an eighth. The sequenced material came from PBMCs. The receptor was isolated from a human donor in good health (CMV status not recorded). Some clones in this sample may be carry-over from other donors' samples. The chain is built from TRBV12-3 or TRBV12-4 and TRBJ1-1; 7 bases align to TRBD1. CDR3: CASSLGQQLEAFF. DNA of the CDR3: TGTGCCAGCAGTCTGGGACAGCAGCTTGAAGCTTTCTTT.